A single count supports the clone carrying this T cell receptor beta chain. Its specificity is unknown. Germline and junction disagree at one end, which may indicate a read error. This record belongs to a study of neurological immune-mediated disorders. Whole-study findings and limits: Expansion of TCR clones was greatest in HTLV-1-associated myelopathy and smallest in multiple sclerosis, where it fell below that of healthy controls. Sharing of CDR3 amino acid sequences among expanded clones across subjects was absent, suggesting private repertoires in all groups.

Whenever a sequencing run was performed, it yielded over 170 million TCR-beta sequences from 15-18 subjects. Each CDR3 protein is one row after TCRdb ran MiXCR on the 5' RACE reads. The sample holds 35,000 or so distinct CDR3 sequences, 13% to 15% seen once. CDR1 and CDR2 from the germline V gene are SQVTM and ANQGSEA. The CDR3 sequence is 15 residues long. The receptor was isolated from a woman between 50 and 59 years old with HTLV-1-associated myelopathy (HAM/TSP). Sample: PBMCs. The J gene is TRBJ2-3, the V gene TRBV29-1; tentatively, D is TRBD1 or TRBD2 (5 bases each). The CDR3 here is CSVGGMQGSTDTEYF. CDR3 bases: TGTAGCGTTGGAGGAATGCAGGGTAGCACAGATACGGAGTATTTT.